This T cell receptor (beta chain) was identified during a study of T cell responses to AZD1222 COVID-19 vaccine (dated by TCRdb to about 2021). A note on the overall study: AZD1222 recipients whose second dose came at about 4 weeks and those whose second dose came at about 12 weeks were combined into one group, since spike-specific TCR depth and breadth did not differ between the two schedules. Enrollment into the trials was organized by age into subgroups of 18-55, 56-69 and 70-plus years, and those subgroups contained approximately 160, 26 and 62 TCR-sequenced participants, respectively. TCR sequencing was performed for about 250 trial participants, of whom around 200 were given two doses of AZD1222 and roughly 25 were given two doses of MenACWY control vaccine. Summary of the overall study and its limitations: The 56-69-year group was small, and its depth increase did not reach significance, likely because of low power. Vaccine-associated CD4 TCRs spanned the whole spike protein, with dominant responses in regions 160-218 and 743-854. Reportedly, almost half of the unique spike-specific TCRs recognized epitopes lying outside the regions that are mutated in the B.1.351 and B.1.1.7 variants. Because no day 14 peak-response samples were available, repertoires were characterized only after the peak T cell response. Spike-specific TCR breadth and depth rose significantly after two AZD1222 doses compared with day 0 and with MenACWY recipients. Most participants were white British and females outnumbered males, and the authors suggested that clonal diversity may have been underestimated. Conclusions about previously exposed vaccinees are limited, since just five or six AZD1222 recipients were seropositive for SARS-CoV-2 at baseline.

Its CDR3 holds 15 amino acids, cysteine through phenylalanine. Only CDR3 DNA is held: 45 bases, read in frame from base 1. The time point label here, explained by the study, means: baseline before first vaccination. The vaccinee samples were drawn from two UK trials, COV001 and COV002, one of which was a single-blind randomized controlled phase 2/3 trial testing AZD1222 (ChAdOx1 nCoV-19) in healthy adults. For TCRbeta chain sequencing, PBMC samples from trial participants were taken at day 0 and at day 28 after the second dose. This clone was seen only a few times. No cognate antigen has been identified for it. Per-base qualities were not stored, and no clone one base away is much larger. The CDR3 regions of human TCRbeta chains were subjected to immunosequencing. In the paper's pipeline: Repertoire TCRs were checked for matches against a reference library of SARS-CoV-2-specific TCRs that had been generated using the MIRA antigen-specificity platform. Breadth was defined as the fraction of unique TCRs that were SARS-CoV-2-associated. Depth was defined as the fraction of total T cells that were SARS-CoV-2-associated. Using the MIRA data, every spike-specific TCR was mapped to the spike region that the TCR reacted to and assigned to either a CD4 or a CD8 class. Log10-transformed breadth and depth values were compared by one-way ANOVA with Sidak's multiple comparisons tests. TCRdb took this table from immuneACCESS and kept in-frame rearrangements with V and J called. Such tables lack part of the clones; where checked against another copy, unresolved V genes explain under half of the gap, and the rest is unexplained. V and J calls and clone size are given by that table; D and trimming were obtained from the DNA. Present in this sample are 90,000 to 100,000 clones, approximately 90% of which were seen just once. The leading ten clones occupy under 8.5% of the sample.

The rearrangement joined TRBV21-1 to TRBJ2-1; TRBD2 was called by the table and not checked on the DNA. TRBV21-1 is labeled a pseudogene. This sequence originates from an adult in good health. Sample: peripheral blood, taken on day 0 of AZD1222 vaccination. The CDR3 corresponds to CAIPGLAKSYNEQFF. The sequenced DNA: TGTGCCATCCCGGGACTAGCGAAATCCTACAATGAGCAGTTCTTC.